Below, 29 T cell receptor beta chains from the same sample are listed, as sequenced in a study of T cells in Graves' hyperthyroidism and ophthalmopathy. The CDR3 regions of TCR beta were amplified from RNA transcripts. First-round RT-PCR with HTBI primers amplified the TCR CDR3 region. Via MiXCR, TCRdb re-called the multiplex PCR reads, giving one row per CDR3 protein. Of approximately 590,000 distinct CDR3 sequences in the sample, around a sixth were seen once. Sequencing input: blood. Receptors were obtained from a woman younger than 45 with Graves' hyperthyroidism.

This clonotype was observed many times. The CDR3 DNA is TGCAGCGCTGAGGGGGGCTTGAACACTGAAGCTTTCTTT. It translates to CSAEGGLNTEAFF. The V and J genes are TRBV29-1 and TRBJ1-1; TRBD1 is a possible D gene (6 bases). The CDR3 is 13 amino acids. V lost 7 bases to trimming and J lost 0 bases, with 12 bases between them. Germline loops: CDR1 SQVTM, CDR2 ANQGSEA. The variable domain in full, with the rest retrieved from reference TRBV29-1 and TRBJ1-1, is SAVISQKPSRDICQRGTSLTIQCQVDSQVTMMFWYRQQPGQSLTLIATANQGSEATYESGFVIDKFPISRPNLTFSTLTVSNMSPEDSSIYLCSAEGGLNTEAFFGQGTRLTVV.

As to this clonotype: A much larger clone lies one base from this, so it may be a read error. This CDR3 is missing its conserved last phenylalanine or tryptophan, likely due to a read error. The chain has TRBV28 and TRBJ2-2; 8 bases agree with TRBD2. This CDR3 is 14 amino acids long. Germline trimming cut 2 bases from V and 6 bases from J; bases unmatched to any gene: 2. CDR1 and CDR2 from the germline V gene are MDHEN and SYDVKM. CDR3: CASSLRLASGELFL. DNA for the CDR3: TGTGCCAGCAGTTTACGACTAGCGTCCGGGGAGCTGTTTCTT.

The chain has TRBV19 and TRBJ2-3, with TRBD1 matching 11 bases. Germline values: CDR1 LNHDA, CDR2 SQIVND (reference sequence). The CDR3 loop spans 21 amino acids. Trimming cost V 3 bases and J 1 base; bases outside gene matches: 18. DNA for the CDR3: TGTGCCAGTAGTATGTGGACAGGGGGCGCGGGAGGGCTTAGGGGCACAGATACGCAGTATTTT. It translates to CASSMWTGGAGGLRGTDTQYF.

The genes are TRBV9 and TRBJ2-1; TRBD2 agrees at 13 bases. V dropped 4 bases and J dropped 10; count of bases not matched to a gene: 11. Germline V CDR1 and CDR2: SGDLS, YYNGEE. The CDR3 spans 16 residues. DNA for the CDR3: TGTGCCAGCAGCCCACCCGGACTAGCGGGGGTCGACGAGCAGTTCTTC. As protein: CASSPPGLAGVDEQFF.

The chain uses TRBV18 and TRBJ2-1, with TRBD2 identical over 13 bases. Germline loops: CDR1 KGHSH, CDR2 LQKENI. V lost 2 bases to trimming and J lost 8 bases; unmatched junction nucleotides: 3. CDR3 length: 15 residues. CDR3 bases: TGTGCCAGCTCACCAGGGACTAGCGGGATTGATGAGCAGTTCTTC. The encoded protein is CASSPGTSGIDEQFF.

A remark on this clonotype: A much larger clonotype is one base distant, so this may be a read error. V and J are TRBV7-8 and TRBJ2-1, with D tentatively TRBD2 (6 bases). Per the germline V gene, CDR1 is SGHVS and CDR2 is FQNEAQ. The CDR3 covers 16 residues. For the CDR3, the DNA is TGTGCCGGCAGCTTAGCGGCAGGTACCCCTTACAATGAGCAGTTCTTC. Translated, it gives CAGSLAAGTPYNEQFF.

This clonotype has only a few counts. The chain links TRBV6-1 to TRBJ1-4, with TRBD1 as a possible D gene (5 bases). CDR3 size: 14 residues. V lost 8 bases to trimming and J lost 0 bases, with 10 bases between them. Per the germline V gene, CDR1 is MNHNS and CDR2 is SASEGT. The CDR3 DNA reads TGTGCCAGCGCAGGGAGTACAACTAATGAAAAACTGTTTTTT. Protein: CASAGSTTNEKLFF.

This clonotype showed up many times. The gene calls are TRBV2 and TRBJ2-7, with TRBD1 as a possible D gene (6 bases). V dropped 6 bases and J dropped 1 base, with 10 bases sitting between them. CDR3 length equals 13 residues. Germline values: CDR1 SNHLY, CDR2 FYNNEI. For the CDR3, the DNA is TGTGCCAGCAGGTGGGACACGTCCTACGAGCAGTACTTC. This encodes CASRWDTSYEQYF.

The V gene is TRBV10-3, the J gene TRBJ2-1; 13 nucleotides align to TRBD2. The germline V gene has CDR1 ENHRY and CDR2 SYGVKD. With V trimmed by 6 bases and J by 8 bases, 7 bases remained unmatched. CDR3 length: 15 residues. The CDR3 DNA reads TGTGCCATCAGCGTACTAGCGGGAGGGGGGGATGAGCAGTTCTTC. This gives the protein CAISVLAGGGDEQFF.

Concerning this clonotype: With a much larger clone just one base away, this may be a read error. The chain recombines TRBV20-1 with TRBJ2-1, with TRBD2 matching over 9 bases. Germline V gives CDR1 DFQATT, CDR2 SNEGSKA (reference sequence). The CDR3 loop spans 15 amino acids. V was pared by 3 bases and J by 3 bases, with 6 bases of the junction left unmatched. The CDR3: CSASPVAGVYNEQFF. The CDR3 region has the DNA TGCAGTGCTAGTCCTGTAGCGGGAGTCTACAATGAGCAGTTCTTC.

This chain joins TRBV25-1 and TRBJ1-1, with 7 bases that match TRBD1. Trimming removed 2 bases from V and 5 bases from J; junction bases left unmatched: 8. Germline CDR1 and CDR2: MGHDK and SYGVNS. The CDR3 has 15 amino acids. The CDR3: CASSEEGGPITEAFF. CDR3 bases: TGTGCCAGCAGTGAAGAAGGGGGCCCCATAACTGAAGCTTTCTTT.

In this sample, this clonotype turned up many times. The V and J genes are TRBV7-8 and TRBJ2-3; TRBD1 might be the D (5 bases). CDR3 length: 16 amino acids. V lost 5 bases and J lost 4, with 19 bases in between. Germline CDR1 and CDR2: SGHVS and FQNEAQ. For the CDR3, the DNA is TGTGCCAGCAGCCAGGTGGGGCCCTCACCACCAGATACGCAGTATTTT. This translates into CASSQVGPSPPDTQYF.

This clonotype was found many times. The rearrangement links TRBV12-3 or TRBV12-4 to TRBJ2-7; no definite D call. The CDR3 contains 15 residues. V lost 2 bases to trimming and J lost 1 base, with 12 bases between them. Here the CDR3 DNA reads TGTGCCAGCAGTTTACAGGCGACGACGTCCTACGAGCAGTACTTC. This sequence encodes CASSLQATTSYEQYF.

The table lists this clonotype with many counts. The chain employs TRBV28 and TRBJ2-2; D gene unclear. Trimming cost V 5 bases and J 1 base, with 14 bases left between them. The CDR3 is 16 residues long. Germline loops: CDR1 MDHEN, CDR2 SYDVKM. The CDR3 DNA reads TGTGCCAGCAGTCAACACTCTCTGTGGAACACCGGGGAGCTGTTTTTT. This gives the protein CASSQHSLWNTGELFF.

This clonotype was detected many times. The chain carries TRBV29-1 and TRBJ1-1; no reliable D call. V was shortened by 5 bases and J by 4 bases, with 11 bases between the two germline ends. The germline gives CDR1 SQVTM, CDR2 ANQGSEA. This CDR3 has 12 amino acids. The CDR3 loop reads CSVNSESTEAFF. Here the CDR3 DNA reads TGCAGCGTTAACTCCGAGAGCACTGAAGCTTTCTTT. The variable domain in full, with the rest retrieved from reference TRBV29-1 and TRBJ1-1, is SAVISQKPSRDICQRGTSLTIQCQVDSQVTMMFWYRQQPGQSLTLIATANQGSEATYESGFVIDKFPISRPNLTFSTLTVSNMSPEDSSIYLCSVNSESTEAFFGQGTRLTVV.

This clonotype occurred many times. The chain combines TRBV20-1 with TRBJ2-5; D remains ambiguous. The germline V and J ends were trimmed by 2 bases and 2 bases, with 9 bases remaining between them. Germline V gene data show CDR1 as DFQATT and CDR2 as SNEGSKA (reference sequence). The length of the CDR3 is 13 residues. The CDR3 is CSARYVGQETQYF. In nucleotides, the CDR3 is TGCAGTGCTAGATATGTGGGACAAGAGACCCAGTACTTC.

The table lists this clonotype with a few counts. The chain is built from TRBV29-1 and TRBJ1-2; D is undetermined. Per the germline V gene, CDR1 is SQVTM and CDR2 is ANQGSEA. The CDR3 covers 13 residues. Trimming took 1 base from V and 6 from J, leaving 12 bases between them. CDR3 protein: CSVEGPGYNGYTF. CDR3 DNA: TGCAGCGTTGAAGGACCGGGATATAATGGCTACACCTTC.

A few counts support this clonotype. V usage is TRBV5-1 and J usage is TRBJ1-4; D might be TRBD1 (5 bases). The V end was cut by 2 bases, the J end by 8 bases, with 13 bases between. The CDR3 totals 14 residues. Germline V CDR1 and CDR2: SGHRS, YFSETQ. The CDR3 DNA sequence: TGCGCCAGCAGCTTTTGGGACGGATCCGAAAAACTGTTTTTT. It encodes CASSFWDGSEKLFF.

This clonotype was recorded many times. V and J are TRBV27 and TRBJ1-2; possible D gene TRBD1, 5 bases. This CDR3 is 15 amino acids long. CDR1 and CDR2 (germline): MNHEY, SMNVEV (reference sequence). V was pared by 2 bases and J by 0 bases, with 10 bases between. This chain's CDR3 is CASSLRGGANYGYTF. The CDR3 bases are TGTGCCAGCAGTTTACGGGGGGGAGCTAACTATGGCTACACCTTC.

This clonotype was counted ten times or more. The gene calls are TRBV2 and TRBJ1-5, with D perhaps TRBD1 (6 bases). Germline V gene data show CDR1 as SNHLY and CDR2 as FYNNEI. The V gene lost 6 bases and the J gene lost 5 bases, with 14 bases spanning the gap. This CDR3 has 14 amino acids. DNA for the CDR3: TGTGCCAGCAGCCTACAGGGCTTGGATCAGCCCCAGCATTTT. This translates into CASSLQGLDQPQHF.

This clonotype showed up many times. V usage is TRBV20-1 and J usage is TRBJ2-3; D remains ambiguous. V lost 4 bases and J lost 2, with 16 bases in between. Germline V gene sequence: CDR1 DFQATT, CDR2 SNEGSKA (reference sequence). This CDR3 contains 15 residues. In nucleotides, the CDR3 is TGCAGTGCTACCCCCGGTATAGGCGCCACAGATACGCAGTATTTT. Protein sequence: CSATPGIGATDTQYF.

This clonotype occurred once. The V gene is TRBV11-2, the J gene TRBJ2-7; the match to TRBD2 covers 12 bases. Germline V lookup: CDR1 SGHAT, CDR2 FQNNGV. Losses at the gene ends were 1 base for V and 7 bases for J; bases not matched to a gene: 2. The CDR3 spans 14 residues. CDR3 in DNA: TGTGCCAGCAGCTTAGTAGGACTAGCGGGAGAGCAGTACTTC. Translating it yields CASSLVGLAGEQYF.

J is TRBJ1-5 and V is TRBV24-1, with D uncertain. V shed 4 bases and J shed 5 bases, with 5 bases lying between them. The CDR3 is made up of 12 amino acids. Germline-derived CDR1 and CDR2 are KGHDR and SFDVKD. The CDR3 loop reads CATSDTDQPQHF. Written as DNA, the CDR3 is TGTGCCACCAGTGACACCGATCAGCCCCAGCATTTT.

A few counts support this clonotype. V usage is TRBV6-1 and J usage is TRBJ1-4; no reliable D call. The length of the CDR3 is 15 residues. Germline-derived CDR1 and CDR2 are MNHNS and SASEGT. V was pared by 4 bases and J by 8 bases, with 17 bases between. DNA of the CDR3: TGTGCCAGCAGTGCCTCCGGCGGGGTTGGGGAAAAACTGTTTTTT. It translates to CASSASGGVGEKLFF.

The chain is built from TRBV19 and TRBJ2-1; D is ambiguous. Germline values: CDR1 LNHDA, CDR2 SQIVND (reference sequence). Trimming took off 4 bases at V and 5 bases at J, with 15 bases between the two ends. The CDR3 extends over 15 amino acids. DNA of the CDR3: TGTGCCAGTAGTAGGACGGCAGGCTGGGACAATGAGCAGTTCTTC. It yields the protein CASSRTAGWDNEQFF.

This clonotype was recorded at least ten times. The CDR3 loop reads CASSGPSRGGAGSDEQFF. The CDR3 region has the DNA TGCGCCAGCAGTGGTCCTTCACGGGGAGGGGCAGGGTCGGATGAGCAGTTCTTC. The rearrangement links TRBV10-2 to TRBJ2-1; 7 bases map to TRBD2. The CDR3 is 18 amino acids. The germline V gene encodes CDR1 WSHSY and CDR2 SAAADI. Unmatched junction bases numbered 20, after V lost 4 bases and J lost 8 bases.

This chain connects TRBV20-1 to TRBJ2-2, with 8 bases that match TRBD1. The CDR3 sequence is 14 residues long. Per the germline V gene, CDR1 is DFQATT and CDR2 is SNEGSKA (reference sequence). The CDR3 protein is CSALGTGNTGELFF. The CDR3 DNA follows: TGCAGCGCTTTGGGGACAGGGAACACCGGGGAGCTGTTTTTT.

This clonotype was observed many times. The chain couples TRBV20-1 to TRBJ2-7; D uncertain. Germline loops: CDR1 DFQATT, CDR2 SNEGSKA (reference sequence). The V end lost 3 bases, the J end lost 6 bases, and 15 bases lay between the germline ends. The CDR3 is 13 residues long. The CDR3 region is CSARVNSDSEQYF. As DNA, the CDR3 is TGCAGTGCTAGGGTTAACTCCGATTCCGAGCAGTACTTC.

In this sample, this clonotype turned up many times. The V gene is TRBV27, the J gene TRBJ2-7; TRBD1 aligns across 9 bases. Germline V CDR1 and CDR2: MNHEY, SMNVEV (reference sequence). The CDR3 has 15 amino acids. V trimming: 6 bases; J trimming: 6 bases; junction bases outside the gene matches: 12. In nucleotides, the CDR3 is TGTGCCAGCAGCCTTGTCCCGGGACAGGGACGCGAGCAGTACTTC. Its translation: CASSLVPGQGREQYF.